One and the same sample provided the 32 T cell receptor beta chains below, sequenced in a study of glioma-infiltrating T cells. TCR alpha and beta CDR3 regions were amplified from RNA using iRepertoire nested multiplex PCR. TCRdb itself ran the multiplex PCR reads through MiXCR, one entry per CDR3 protein. The sample has 100,000 to 150,000 distinct CDR3 sequences; under 30% are singletons. Sequencing was performed on glioma tissue, nonneoplastic brain tissue, or PBMCs (not recorded which). The receptors shown here come from a human donor with low-grade glioma or glioblastoma, undergoing nonglioma brain surgery, or in good health (not recorded which).

This clonotype was counted only a few times. The V gene is TRBV7-9, the J gene TRBJ2-7, with D unclear. V lost 3 bases to trimming and J lost 1 base, with 13 bases between them. The CDR3 totals 15 residues. Germline V gene sequence: CDR1 SEHNR, CDR2 FQNEAQ (reference sequence). CDR3 nucleotides: TGTGCCAGCAGCTTCGAAGGCCTTTTGTCCTACGAGCAGTACGTC. It is translated as CASSFEGLLSYEQYV.

This clonotype was seen a few times. The rearrangement links TRBV6-1 to TRBJ2-1, with a possible D match to TRBD2 (6 bases). The CDR3 totals 15 residues. V lost 6 bases and J lost 0, with 12 bases in between. CDR1 is MNHNS, CDR2 SASEGT, per germline. The CDR3 DNA reads as TGTGCCAGCAGGAGGGGAGGTGGCTCCTACAATGAGCAGTTCTTC. Protein sequence: CASRRGGGSYNEQFF.

This rearrangement joins TRBV7-9 to TRBJ1-5; the D is unclear. CDR1 and CDR2 (germline): SEHNR, FQNEAQ (reference sequence). The CDR3 is 16 residues long. Trimming removed 5 bases from V and 6 bases from J, with 20 bases in between. The DNA of the CDR3 is TGTGCCAGCAGCCAAGAAGCCGAGCCGTATAGTCAGCCCCAGCATTTT. This codes for CASSQEAEPYSQPQHF.

This clonotype has ten or more counts. The chain employs TRBV27 and TRBJ1-2; D gene unclear. Germline V gives CDR1 MNHEY, CDR2 SMNVEV (reference sequence). The CDR3 consists of 14 residues. Deletions cut 0 bases from V and 5 bases from J, with 10 bases between. The CDR3 loop reads CASSLSRTEYGYTF. The CDR3 DNA reads as TGTGCCAGCAGTTTATCAAGGACGGAGTATGGCTACACCTTC.

This chain joins TRBV12-5 and TRBJ2-1, with a weak D call TRBD1 (5 bases). Looked up from germline, CDR1 is LGHNT and CDR2 is FRNRAP. The V gene lost 6 bases and the J gene lost 10 bases, with 10 bases spanning the gap. The CDR3 length is 11 residues. The CDR3 nucleotides are TGTGCTAGTGGCCTGAACAGGGAGCAGTTCTTC. Translating gives CASGLNREQFF.

This clonotype was observed a handful of times. The chain joins TRBV2 to TRBJ2-3; D call uncertain. Trimming cost V 7 bases and J 10 bases, with 18 bases left between them. Germline lookup yields CDR1 SNHLY and CDR2 FYNNEI. This CDR3 contains 13 residues. The CDR3 DNA follows: TGTGCCAGCATCGCGGACCCCTCTGAGGCGCAGTATTTT. As protein: CASIADPSEAQYF.

The CDR3 region is CASSSAWSNQPQHF. In DNA form, the CDR3 reads TGTGCCAGCAGCTCAGCTTGGTCCAATCAGCCCCAGCATTTT. The V call is TRBV11-2, the J call TRBJ1-5; D gene unclear. The length of the CDR3 is 14 residues. The ends were cut back, 4 bases at V and 3 bases at J, with 10 bases in the middle. Germline CDR1 is SGHAT and CDR2 is FQNNGV.

A word on this clonotype: This sequence may be a read error, since a much larger clone differs from it by one base. The conserved closing phenylalanine or tryptophan is absent in this CDR3, likely reflecting a read error. CDR3 in amino acids: CASSQAKAQETQYS. CDR3 sequence (DNA): TGCGCCAGCAGCCAAGCAAAGGCCCAAGAGACCCAGTACTCC. This chain links TRBV4-1 with TRBJ2-5; D uncertain. Per germline, CDR1 MGHRA and CDR2 YSYEKL. Deletions cut 1 base from V and 1 base from J, with 7 bases between. This CDR3 contains 14 residues.

This clonotype was detected many times. The chain employs TRBV20-1 and TRBJ2-3; TRBD2 agrees at 12 bases. With 5 bases clipped from V and 1 base from J, the junction kept 4 bases outside the gene matches. Germline V gene data show CDR1 as DFQATT and CDR2 as SNEGSKA (reference sequence). CDR3 length: 15 amino acids. CDR3 sequence (DNA): TGCAGTGCTCGACTAGCGGGGGTACGCACAGATACGCAGTATTTT. It codes for CSARLAGVRTDTQYF.

The V and J genes are TRBV18 and TRBJ2-7; 10 bases agree with TRBD2. J was trimmed by 2 bases and V by 3 bases; bases with no gene match: 1. This CDR3 has 14 residues. CDR1 and CDR2 (germline): KGHSH, LQKENI. CDR3 residues: CASSPSGGAYEQYV. The CDR3 nucleotides read TGTGCCAGCTCACCCAGCGGGGGGGCCTACGAGCAGTACGTC.

This clonotype was observed a few times. The rearrangement uses TRBV3-1 and TRBJ2-1; a weak D match, TRBD1 (6 bases). The V gene's germline CDR1 is LGHDT and CDR2 YNNKEL (reference sequence). This CDR3 contains 13 residues. Trimming removed 2 bases at V and 7 bases at J, with 9 bases between. DNA for the CDR3: TGTGCCAGCAGCCAAACAGGGTTGAATGAGCAGTTCTTC. Its translation: CASSQTGLNEQFF.

Turning to this clonotype: This may be a read error, as it is one base from a much larger clone. The chain recombines TRBV6-6 with TRBJ2-7; 9 bases agree with TRBD1. Germline CDR1 MNHNY, CDR2 SVGAGI (reference sequence). Trimming removed 7 bases from V and 6 bases from J; junction bases left unmatched: 16. The CDR3 contains 16 residues. Here the CDR3 DNA reads TGTGCCAGCACAGATCCGTACGGGACAGGGTCGAGCGAGCAGTACGTC. Translation gives CASTDPYGTGSSEQYV.

To note about this clonotype: One base away lies a much larger clone, so this may be a sequencing read error. This sequence joins TRBV15 and TRBJ1-2; no clear D. Germline V gene sequence: CDR1 LNHNV, CDR2 YYDKDF (reference sequence). The CDR3 sequence is 13 residues long. The V end lost 5 bases, the J end lost 3 bases, and 10 bases lay between the germline ends. DNA for the CDR3: TGTGCCACCAGCGGTAGAAAGTACTATGGCTACACCTTC. Translation: CATSGRKYYGYTF.

The table lists this clonotype with many counts. The V gene is TRBV28, the J gene TRBJ2-1; 10 bases are a match to TRBD2. Per the germline V gene, CDR1 is MDHEN and CDR2 is SYDVKM. Unmatched junction bases numbered 3, after V lost 2 bases and J lost 14 bases. This CDR3 has 12 residues. For the CDR3, the DNA is TGTGCCAGCAGTTTAACTAGCGGGGCAAAGTTCTTC. Amino acids: CASSLTSGAKFF. The full variable domain, with the rest looked up from reference TRBV28 and TRBJ2-1, is DVKVTQSSRYLVKRTGEKVFLECVQDMDHENMFWYRQDPGLGLRLIYFSYDVKMKEKGDIPEGYSVSREKKERFSLILESASTNQTSMYLCASSLTSGAKFFGPGTRLTVL.

V gene TRBV6-5 combines with J gene TRBJ2-7; 7 positions match TRBD1. Germline CDR1 and CDR2: MNHEY and SVGAGI. The CDR3 totals 14 residues. The V gene end was trimmed by 6 bases and the J gene end by 3 bases; junction bases not matched to a gene: 8. This CDR3 is CASSPGQKNYEQYV. The DNA of the CDR3 is TGTGCCAGCAGCCCGGGACAGAAAAACTACGAGCAGTACGTC.

This clonotype has more than one count but fewer than ten. This chain links TRBV7-8 with TRBJ1-5; D unclear. CDR1 is SGHVS, CDR2 FQNEAQ, per germline. This CDR3 contains 14 residues. V lost 8 bases, J lost 0 bases, and 11 bases lay in between. CDR3 sequence reads: CASAADYSNQPQHF. As DNA, the CDR3 is TGTGCCAGCGCCGCAGATTATAGCAATCAGCCCCAGCATTTT.

Worth noting for this clonotype: One end of the junction is discordant with germline, which a read error may explain. This chain connects TRBV6-2 or TRBV6-3 to TRBJ1-4; 10 bases align to TRBD1. The V gene's germline CDR1 is MNHEY and CDR2 SVGEGT. The CDR3 contains 16 residues. CDR3 nucleotide sequence: TGTGCCAGCAGTTCACCGGGACAGGGGTTGAGAGAAAAACCGTTTTTT. Translation: CASSSPGQGLREKPFF.

This clonotype turned up a few times. The chain uses TRBV12-3 or TRBV12-4 and TRBJ2-1; D may be TRBD2 (7 bases). CDR3 length: 14 amino acids. V shed 6 bases and J shed 2 bases, with 11 bases lying between them. This CDR3 is CASSRGAAYNEQFF. In nucleotides, the CDR3 is TGTGCCAGCAGCCGGGGGGCCGCCTACAATGAGCAGTTCTTC.

This clonotype was seen once. This may come from a read error, since a much larger clone is one base off. The chain joins TRBV6-4 to TRBJ2-3; 13 positions agree with TRBD2. Losses at the gene ends were 5 bases for V and 2 bases for J; bases not matched to a gene: 4. Germline V gene sequence: CDR1 MRHNA, CDR2 SNTAGT. The CDR3 has 16 amino acids. CDR3 sequence reads: CASSFGTSGVTDTQYF. In DNA form, the CDR3 reads TGTGCCAGCAGTTTCGGGACTAGCGGGGTCACAGATACGCAGTATTTT.

The genes are TRBV14 and TRBJ2-7; TRBD2 matches at 9 bases. With V trimmed by 1 base and J by 5 bases, 6 bases remained unmatched. Germline CDR1 and CDR2: SGHDN and FVKESK. The length of the CDR3 is 15 residues. The CDR3 reads CASSQGSAGGHEQYV. The DNA of the CDR3 is TGTGCCAGCAGCCAAGGGTCAGCGGGGGGTCACGAGCAGTACGTC.

The V gene is TRBV19, the J gene TRBJ2-3, with 15 bases matching TRBD2. Germline V gene sequence: CDR1 LNHDA, CDR2 SQIVND (reference sequence). V lost 7 bases to trimming and J lost 3 bases; unmatched junction nucleotides: 5. This CDR3 spans 16 amino acids. In nucleotides, the CDR3 is TGTGCCAGTACTCCGGGACTAGCGGGGGGAACAGATACGCAGTATTTT. Protein sequence: CASTPGLAGGTDTQYF.

Concerning this clonotype itself: This could be a read error, since a much larger clone is one nucleotide away. The CDR3 reads CASSSRQGDTDTQYF. CDR3 sequence (DNA): TGTGCCAGCAGCTCCAGACAGGGGGACACAGATACGCAGTATTTT. V gene TRBV7-9 combines with J gene TRBJ2-3; 9 nucleotides agree with TRBD1. The germline CDR1 and CDR2 sequences are SEHNR and FQNEAQ (reference sequence). This CDR3 spans 15 amino acids. Trimming at V came to 4 bases and at J to 2 bases, leaving 4 bases not matched to a gene.

CDR3 loop: CASSLAPGGGQVFYGYTF. For the CDR3, the DNA is TGTGCCAGCAGTTTGGCCCCCGGGGGCGGACAGGTTTTCTATGGCTACACCTTC. The V gene is TRBV27, the J gene TRBJ1-2, with 7 bases matching TRBD1. The CDR3 runs to 18 residues. V lost 3 bases, J lost 4 bases, and 17 bases stayed unmatched. Germline CDR1 MNHEY, CDR2 SMNVEV (reference sequence).

This clonotype was seen a few times. V gene TRBV27 combines with J gene TRBJ1-2; 10 positions agree with TRBD1. With 1 base clipped from V and 8 bases from J, the junction kept 16 bases outside the gene matches. The CDR3 sequence is 18 residues long. Germline CDR1 MNHEY, CDR2 SMNVEV (reference sequence). This CDR3 is CASSLLGTGDTRSRGYTF. DNA for the CDR3: TGTGCCAGCAGTTTATTGGGGACAGGGGACACCAGGTCCAGGGGCTACACCTTC.

This clonotype was found a few times. The genes are TRBV24-1 and TRBJ2-1; D is possibly TRBD2 (6 bases). CDR3 length: 13 amino acids. From germline, CDR1 is KGHDR and CDR2 SFDVKD. V lost 2 bases to trimming and J lost 9 bases, with 10 bases between them. The CDR3 nucleotides read TGTGCCACCAGTGATTCGCTAGCGTTTGAGCAGTTCTTC. It specifies CATSDSLAFEQFF.

This clonotype was detected many times. V gene TRBV7-9 combines with J gene TRBJ2-7; D gene ambiguous. The CDR3 has 13 residues. CDR1 is SEHNR, CDR2 FQNEAQ, per germline (reference sequence). In nucleotides, the CDR3 is TGTGCCAGCAGCCCTACGGATTCCTCCGAGCAGTACGTC. This sequence encodes CASSPTDSSEQYV.

This clonotype came up a few times. The rearrangement joins TRBV9 to TRBJ2-3; D perhaps matches TRBD1 (5 bases). Germline values: CDR1 SGDLS, CDR2 YYNGEE. CDR3 length: 15 residues. Trimming stripped 4 bases from V and 1 base from J, with 13 bases between. CDR3 loop: CASSPTDGGTDTQYF. For the CDR3, the DNA is TGTGCCAGCAGCCCGACAGACGGAGGCACAGATACGCAGTATTTT.

The chain is built from TRBV19 and TRBJ1-5; the D gene is possibly TRBD1 (5 bases). This CDR3 is 14 amino acids long. Per germline, CDR1 LNHDA and CDR2 SQIVND (reference sequence). Trimming took off 5 bases at V and 7 bases at J, with 15 bases between the two ends. CDR3 residues: CASSFGTAGQPQHF. The DNA of the CDR3 is TGTGCCAGTAGTTTCGGGACGGCAGGCCAGCCCCAGCATTTT.

This clonotype is categorized as medium-sized. The chain employs TRBV6-1 and TRBJ1-5; no clear D gene. V was clipped by 8 bases and J by 0 bases, with 14 bases between them. The CDR3 is 15 amino acids. CDR1 and CDR2 (germline): MNHNS, SASEGT. DNA of the CDR3: TGTGCCAGCTTTGACGGATCCTATAGCAATCAGCCCCAGCATTTT. Translating it yields CASFDGSYSNQPQHF.

V and J are TRBV14 and TRBJ2-3; 8 bases agree with TRBD2. The CDR3 loop spans 16 amino acids. Germline loops: CDR1 SGHDN, CDR2 FVKESK. V was clipped by 4 bases and J by 5 bases; unmatched bases: 11. As DNA, the CDR3 is TGTGCCAGCAGCCCAGGGCGGGGGGCGCAGAGAGATACGCAGTATTTT. It encodes CASSPGRGAQRDTQYF.

This clonotype appeared a few times. The rearrangement links TRBV11-2 to TRBJ1-1; 8 bases agree with TRBD1. This CDR3 is built from 15 residues. Germline CDR1 and CDR2: SGHAT and FQNNGV. Losses at the gene ends were 2 bases for V and 1 base for J; bases not matched to a gene: 3. The CDR3, as DNA: TGTGCCAGCAGCTTAAGGACAGGGCAGAACACTGAAGCTTTCTTT. Translation gives CASSLRTGQNTEAFF.

CDR3 sequence (DNA): TGTGCCAGCAGTCGAAGCGGGGGGGCCTTAGATACGCAGTATTTT. This gives the protein CASSRSGGALDTQYF. The rearrangement joins TRBV3-1 to TRBJ2-3; 10 nucleotides line up with TRBD2. The CDR3 covers 15 residues. Germline V CDR1 and CDR2: LGHDT, YNNKEL (reference sequence). Trimming at V came to 6 bases and at J to 5 bases, leaving 8 bases not matched to a gene.